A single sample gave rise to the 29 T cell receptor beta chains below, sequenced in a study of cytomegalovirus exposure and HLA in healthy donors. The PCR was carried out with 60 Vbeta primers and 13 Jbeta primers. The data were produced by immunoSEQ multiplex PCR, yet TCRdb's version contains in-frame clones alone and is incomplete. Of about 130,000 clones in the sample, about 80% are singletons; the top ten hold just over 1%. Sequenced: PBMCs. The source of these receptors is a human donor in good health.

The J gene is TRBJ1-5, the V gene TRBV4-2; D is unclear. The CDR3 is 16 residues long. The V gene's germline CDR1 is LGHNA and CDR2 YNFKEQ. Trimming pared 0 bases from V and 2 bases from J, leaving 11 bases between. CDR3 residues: CASSQDSYGGNQPQHF. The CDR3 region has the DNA TGTGCCAGCAGCCAAGATAGTTACGGGGGCAATCAGCCCCAGCATTTT.

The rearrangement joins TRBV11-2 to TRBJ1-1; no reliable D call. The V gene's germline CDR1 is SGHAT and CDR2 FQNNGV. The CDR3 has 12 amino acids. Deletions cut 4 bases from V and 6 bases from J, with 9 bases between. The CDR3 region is CASSSRTPEAFF. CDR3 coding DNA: TGTGCCAGCAGCTCTCGAACACCTGAAGCTTTCTTT.

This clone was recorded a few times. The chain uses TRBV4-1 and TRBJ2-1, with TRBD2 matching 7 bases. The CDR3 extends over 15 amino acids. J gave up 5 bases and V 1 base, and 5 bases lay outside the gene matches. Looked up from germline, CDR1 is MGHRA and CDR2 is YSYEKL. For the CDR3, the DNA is TGCGCCAGCAGCCAAGCGAGCGGGACCAACAATGAGCAGTTCTTC. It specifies CASSQASGTNNEQFF.

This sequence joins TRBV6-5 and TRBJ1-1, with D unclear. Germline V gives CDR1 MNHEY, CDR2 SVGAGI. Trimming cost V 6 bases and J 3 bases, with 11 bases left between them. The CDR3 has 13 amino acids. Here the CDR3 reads CASSPNRHTEAFF. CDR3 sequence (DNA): TGTGCCAGCAGCCCTAACAGACACACTGAAGCTTTCTTT.

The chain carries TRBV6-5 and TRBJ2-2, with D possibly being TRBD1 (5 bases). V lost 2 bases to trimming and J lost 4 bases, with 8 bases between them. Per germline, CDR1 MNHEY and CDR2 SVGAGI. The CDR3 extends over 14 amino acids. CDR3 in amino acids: CASSYDRTTGELFF. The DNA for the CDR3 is TGTGCCAGCAGTTACGACAGAACCACCGGGGAGCTGTTTTTT.

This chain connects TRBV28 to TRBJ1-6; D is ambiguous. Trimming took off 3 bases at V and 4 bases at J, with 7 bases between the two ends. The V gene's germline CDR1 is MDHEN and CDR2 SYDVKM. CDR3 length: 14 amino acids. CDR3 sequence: CASSFLSYNSPLHF. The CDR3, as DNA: TGTGCCAGCAGTTTCCTCAGTTATAATTCACCCCTCCACTTT.

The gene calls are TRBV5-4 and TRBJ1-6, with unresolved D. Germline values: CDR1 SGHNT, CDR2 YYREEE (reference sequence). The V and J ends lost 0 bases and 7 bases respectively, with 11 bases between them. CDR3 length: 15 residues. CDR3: CASSLDVGGNSPLHF. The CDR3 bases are TGTGCCAGCAGCTTGGACGTTGGTGGCAATTCACCCCTCCACTTT.

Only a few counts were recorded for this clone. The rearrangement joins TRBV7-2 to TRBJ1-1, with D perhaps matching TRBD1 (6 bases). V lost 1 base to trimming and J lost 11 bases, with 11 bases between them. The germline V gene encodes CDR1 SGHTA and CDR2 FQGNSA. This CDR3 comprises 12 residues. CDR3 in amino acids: CASSLVGQGAFF. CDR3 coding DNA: TGTGCCAGCAGCTTAGTAGGCCAGGGGGCTTTCTTT.

The CDR3 loop reads CASSLRAGGYQETQYF. The CDR3 DNA follows: TGTGCCAGCAGCTTACGGGCGGGGGGGTACCAAGAGACCCAGTACTTC. The rearrangement joins TRBV7-7 to TRBJ2-5; 9 bases are shared with TRBD2. The junction had 4 bases not matched to a gene; V was cut back by 2 bases and J by 0 bases. Germline values: CDR1 SSHAT, CDR2 FNYEAQ (reference sequence). This CDR3 is 16 amino acids long.

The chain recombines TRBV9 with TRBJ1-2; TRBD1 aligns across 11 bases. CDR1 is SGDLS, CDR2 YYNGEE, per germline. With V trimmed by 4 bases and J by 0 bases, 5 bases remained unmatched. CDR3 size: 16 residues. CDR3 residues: CASSLGQGATNYGYTF. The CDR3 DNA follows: TGTGCCAGCAGCCTCGGACAGGGGGCTACTAACTATGGCTACACCTTC.

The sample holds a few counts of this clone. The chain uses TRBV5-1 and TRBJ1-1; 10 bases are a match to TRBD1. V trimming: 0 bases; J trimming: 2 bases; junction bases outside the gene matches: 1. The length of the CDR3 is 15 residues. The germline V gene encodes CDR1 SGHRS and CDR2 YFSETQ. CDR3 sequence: CASSLGTGGNTEAFF. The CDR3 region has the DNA TGCGCCAGCAGCTTGGGGACAGGGGGAAACACTGAAGCTTTCTTT.

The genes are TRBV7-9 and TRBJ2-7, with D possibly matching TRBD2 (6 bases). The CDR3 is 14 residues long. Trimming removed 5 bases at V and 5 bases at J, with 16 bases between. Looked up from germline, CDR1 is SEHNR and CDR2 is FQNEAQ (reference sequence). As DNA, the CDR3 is TGTGCCAGCAGCGATGGAGGGTTGCGGGACGAGCAGTACTTC. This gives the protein CASSDGGLRDEQYF.

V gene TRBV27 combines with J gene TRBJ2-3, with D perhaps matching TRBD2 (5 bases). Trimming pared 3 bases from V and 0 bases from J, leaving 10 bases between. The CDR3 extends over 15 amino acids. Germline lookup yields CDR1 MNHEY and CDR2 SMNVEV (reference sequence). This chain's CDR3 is CASSLGAASTDTQYF. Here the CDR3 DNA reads TGTGCCAGCAGTTTGGGAGCGGCCAGCACAGATACGCAGTATTTT.

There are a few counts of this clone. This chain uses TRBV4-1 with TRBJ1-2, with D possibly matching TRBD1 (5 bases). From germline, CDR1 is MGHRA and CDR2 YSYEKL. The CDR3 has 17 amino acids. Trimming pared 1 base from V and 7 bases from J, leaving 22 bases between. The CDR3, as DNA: TGCGCCAGCAGCCAAGTGGGAGAGGCGGGGGAGGTATCTGGCTACACCTTC. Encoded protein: CASSQVGEAGEVSGYTF.

The CDR3 reads CASGPGLIPYNEQFF. In DNA form, the CDR3 reads TGTGCTAGTGGTCCGGGACTAATTCCCTACAATGAGCAGTTCTTC. The genes are TRBV12-5 and TRBJ2-1, with 7 bases fitting TRBD2. Losses at the gene ends were 5 bases for V and 2 bases for J; bases not matched to a gene: 6. The CDR3 spans 15 residues. CDR1 is LGHNT, CDR2 FRNRAP, per germline.

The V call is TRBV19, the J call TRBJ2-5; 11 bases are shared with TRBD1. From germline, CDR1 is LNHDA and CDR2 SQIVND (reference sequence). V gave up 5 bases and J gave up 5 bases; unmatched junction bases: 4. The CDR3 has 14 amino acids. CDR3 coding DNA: TGTGCCAGTAGTGGACAGGGGGCTGGTGAGACCCAGTACTTC. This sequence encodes CASSGQGAGETQYF.

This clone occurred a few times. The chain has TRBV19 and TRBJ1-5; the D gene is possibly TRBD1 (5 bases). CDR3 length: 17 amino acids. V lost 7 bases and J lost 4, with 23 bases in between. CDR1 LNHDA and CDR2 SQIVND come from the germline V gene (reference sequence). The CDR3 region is CASMILGGKGTNQPQHF. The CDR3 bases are TGTGCCAGTATGATCCTGGGGGGTAAGGGTACAAATCAGCCCCAGCATTTT.

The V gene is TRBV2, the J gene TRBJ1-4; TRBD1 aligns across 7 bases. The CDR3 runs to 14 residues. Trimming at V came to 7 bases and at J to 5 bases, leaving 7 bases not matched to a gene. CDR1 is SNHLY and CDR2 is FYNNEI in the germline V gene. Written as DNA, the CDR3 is TGTGCCAGCAAGGCCGGGACAGAGAATGAAAAACTGTTTTTT. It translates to CASKAGTENEKLFF.

The CDR3 DNA reads as TGTGCCTGGGATTTGACAGGGGGAATTTCAGATACGCAGTATTTT. Its translation: CAWDLTGGISDTQYF. The chain links TRBV2 to TRBJ2-3; 9 nucleotides match TRBD1. Unmatched junction bases numbered 13, after V lost 11 bases and J lost 4 bases. The length of the CDR3 is 15 residues. Looked up from germline, CDR1 is SNHLY and CDR2 is FYNNEI.

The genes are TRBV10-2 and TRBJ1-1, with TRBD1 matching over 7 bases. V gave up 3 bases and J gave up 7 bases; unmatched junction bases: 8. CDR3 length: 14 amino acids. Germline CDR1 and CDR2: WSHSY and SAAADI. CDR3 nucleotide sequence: TGCGCCAGCAGTGATCAAGGCAGGGGGAGTGAAGCTTTCTTT. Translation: CASSDQGRGSEAFF.

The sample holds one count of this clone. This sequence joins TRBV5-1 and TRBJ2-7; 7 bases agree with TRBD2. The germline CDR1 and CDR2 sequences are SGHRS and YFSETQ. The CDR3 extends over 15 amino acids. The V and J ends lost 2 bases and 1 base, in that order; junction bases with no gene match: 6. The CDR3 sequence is CASSLPIGGSYEQYF. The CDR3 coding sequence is TGCGCCAGCAGCTTACCCATCGGGGGGTCCTACGAGCAGTACTTC. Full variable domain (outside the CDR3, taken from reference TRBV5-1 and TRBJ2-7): KAGVTQTPRYLIKTRGQQVTLSCSPISGHRSVSWYQQTPGQGLQFLFEYFSETQRNKGNFPGRFSGRQFSNSRSEMNVSTLELGDSALYLCASSLPIGGSYEQYFGPGTRLTVT.

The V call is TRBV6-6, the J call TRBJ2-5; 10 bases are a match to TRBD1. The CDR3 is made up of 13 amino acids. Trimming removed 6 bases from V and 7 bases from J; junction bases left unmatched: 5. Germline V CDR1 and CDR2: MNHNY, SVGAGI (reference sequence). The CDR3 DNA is TGTGCCAGCAGCCCCGGACAGGGGGGGACCCAGTACTTC. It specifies CASSPGQGGTQYF.

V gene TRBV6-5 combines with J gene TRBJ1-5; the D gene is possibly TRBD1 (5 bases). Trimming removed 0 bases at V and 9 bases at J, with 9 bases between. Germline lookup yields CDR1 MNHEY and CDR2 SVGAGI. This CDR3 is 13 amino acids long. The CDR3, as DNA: TGTGCCAGCAGTTACTCGTCGGGGGGGCCCCAGCATTTT. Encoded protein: CASSYSSGGPQHF.

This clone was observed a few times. CDR3: CASSRGDRRAEAFF. The CDR3 nucleotides are TGTGCCAGCTCACGAGGAGACAGGAGAGCTGAAGCTTTCTTT. The rearrangement links TRBV18 to TRBJ1-1, with a tentative D call TRBD1 (6 bases). The CDR3 has 14 residues. The V end was cut by 4 bases, the J end by 6 bases, with 15 bases between. CDR1 KGHSH and CDR2 LQKENI come from the germline V gene.

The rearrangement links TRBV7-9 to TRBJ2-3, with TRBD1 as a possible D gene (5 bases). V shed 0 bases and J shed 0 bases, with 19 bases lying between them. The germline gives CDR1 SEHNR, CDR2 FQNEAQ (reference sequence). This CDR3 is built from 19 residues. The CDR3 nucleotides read TGTGCCAGCAGCTTAGCTCCGGTCATCCGACAGCGAAGCACAGATACGCAGTATTTT. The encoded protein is CASSLAPVIRQRSTDTQYF.

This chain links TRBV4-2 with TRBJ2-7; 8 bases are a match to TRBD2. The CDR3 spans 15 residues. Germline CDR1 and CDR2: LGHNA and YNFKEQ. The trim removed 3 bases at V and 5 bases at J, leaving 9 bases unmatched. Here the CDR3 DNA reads TGTGCCAGCAGCCAGGGACTAGGAGGGTCCCACGAGCAGTACTTC. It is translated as CASSQGLGGSHEQYF.

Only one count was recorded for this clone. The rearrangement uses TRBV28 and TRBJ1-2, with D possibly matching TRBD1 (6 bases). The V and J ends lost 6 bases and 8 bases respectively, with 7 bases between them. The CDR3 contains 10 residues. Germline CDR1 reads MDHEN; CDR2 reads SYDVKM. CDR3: CASRGQGYTF. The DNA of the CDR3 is TGTGCCAGCAGAGGACAGGGCTACACCTTC.

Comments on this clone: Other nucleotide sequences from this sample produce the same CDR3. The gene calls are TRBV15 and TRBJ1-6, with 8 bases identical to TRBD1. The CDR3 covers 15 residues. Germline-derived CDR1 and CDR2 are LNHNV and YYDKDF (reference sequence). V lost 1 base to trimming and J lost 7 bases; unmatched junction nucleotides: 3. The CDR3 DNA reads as TGTGCCACCAGCAGAGGGACAGGGTGGAATTCACCCCTCCACTTT. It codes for CATSRGTGWNSPLHF. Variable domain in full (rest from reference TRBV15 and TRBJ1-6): DAMVIQNPRYQVTQFGKPVTLSCSQTLNHNVMYWYQQKSSQAPKLLFHYYDKDFNNEADTPDNFQSRRPNTSFCFLDIRSPGLGDTAMYLCATSRGTGWNSPLHFGNGTRLTVT.

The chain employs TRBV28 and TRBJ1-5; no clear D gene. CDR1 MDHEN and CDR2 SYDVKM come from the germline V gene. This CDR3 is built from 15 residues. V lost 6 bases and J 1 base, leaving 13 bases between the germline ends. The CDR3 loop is CASRARVSSNQPQHF. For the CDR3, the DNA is TGTGCCAGCAGGGCCCGGGTGTCAAGCAATCAGCCCCAGCATTTT.